This passage covers 14 T cell receptor beta chains from one sample sequenced in a study of T cells in Graves' hyperthyroidism and ophthalmopathy. Amplified TCR beta CDR3 regions came from RNA transcripts. A first-round RT-PCR of the TCR CDR3 used the HTBI primer set. MiXCR, run by TCRdb on the multiplex PCR reads, gives a single entry per CDR3 protein. The table records fewer than 450,000 distinct CDR3 sequences, about 17% of them present only once. Sequencing input: blood. All receptors come from a woman in her 30s with Graves' hyperthyroidism that later progressed to Graves' ophthalmopathy.

This clonotype was counted many times. This chain uses TRBV20-1 with TRBJ2-7; tentative D call: TRBD1 (6 bases). Looked up from germline, CDR1 is DFQATT and CDR2 is SNEGSKA (reference sequence). The CDR3 spans 15 residues. Trimming shortened V by 1 base and J by 1 base, and 14 bases separated the two germline ends. The CDR3 coding sequence is TGCAGTGCTAGAGTAGCAGGGACATCGTCCTACGAGCAGTACTTC. This codes for CSARVAGTSSYEQYF.

This clonotype was observed a handful of times. V and J are TRBV2 and TRBJ1-2; TRBD1 might be the D (5 bases). V was pared by 7 bases and J by 1 base, with 19 bases between. This CDR3 has 16 amino acids. Germline V lookup: CDR1 SNHLY, CDR2 FYNNEI. The CDR3 DNA is TGTGCCAGCACCGGAAAGCGGGGCGGCAATAACTATGGCTACACCTTC. Its protein is CASTGKRGGNNYGYTF.

This clonotype was found many times. The V call is TRBV20-1, the J call TRBJ2-7; D unresolved. This CDR3 comprises 14 residues. Germline V gene sequence: CDR1 DFQATT, CDR2 SNEGSKA (reference sequence). Trimming took off 6 bases at V and 0 bases at J, with 15 bases between the two ends. The DNA of the CDR3 is TGCAGTGCCAAGGGCTCTGCGAGCTCCTACGAGCAGTACTTC. Protein: CSAKGSASSYEQYF.

The rearrangement links TRBV6-1 to TRBJ1-2, with 7 bases lining up with TRBD1. After removal of 8 bases from V and 5 bases from J, the junction contained 11 bases not matched to a gene. The length of the CDR3 is 14 residues. Germline-derived CDR1 and CDR2 are MNHNS and SASEGT. CDR3 residues: CASRPFGTAYGYTF. The DNA for the CDR3 is TGTGCCAGCCGTCCCTTCGGGACAGCTTATGGCTACACCTTC.

A single count supports this clonotype. This rearrangement joins TRBV6-1 to TRBJ2-3; no clear D gene. Trimming stripped 6 bases from V and 6 bases from J, with 25 bases between. Germline CDR1 and CDR2: MNHNS and SASEGT. The CDR3 is 17 amino acids. The CDR3 sequence: CASRPVASGRASDTQYF. The CDR3 DNA reads TGTGCCAGCAGGCCTGTGGCTTCCGGCCGGGCTTCTGATACGCAGTATTTT.

The chain uses TRBV7-2 and TRBJ1-5; 7 bases align to TRBD1. From germline, CDR1 is SGHTA and CDR2 FQGNSA. The CDR3 loop spans 15 amino acids. The trim removed 3 bases at V and 0 bases at J, leaving 2 bases unmatched. The CDR3 sequence: CASSLGQTSNQPQHF. As DNA, the CDR3 is TGTGCCAGCAGCTTGGGACAGACTAGCAATCAGCCCCAGCATTTT.

This clonotype has only a few counts. The rearrangement uses TRBV29-1 and TRBJ1-3; no clear D gene. This CDR3 has 10 amino acids. V dropped 7 bases and J dropped 4 bases, with 5 bases sitting between them. CDR1 is SQVTM, CDR2 ANQGSEA, per germline. The CDR3 spells CSAVGNTIYF. The DNA of the CDR3 is TGCAGCGCGGTAGGAAACACCATATATTTT.

This clonotype came up many times. J is TRBJ2-7 and V is TRBV18, with TRBD2 identical over 8 bases. Germline loops: CDR1 KGHSH, CDR2 LQKENI. After removal of 3 bases from V and 0 bases from J, the junction contained 7 bases not matched to a gene. This CDR3 comprises 16 residues. CDR3 DNA: TGTGCCAGCTCACCTTCACTAGCGGCGGCCTCCTACGAGCAGTACTTC. Amino acid sequence: CASSPSLAAASYEQYF.

In this sample, this clonotype turned up many times. The rearrangement joins TRBV7-8 to TRBJ2-5; TRBD2 matches at 7 bases. This CDR3 spans 16 amino acids. V dropped 3 bases and J dropped 3; count of bases not matched to a gene: 10. Germline V gene sequence: CDR1 SGHVS, CDR2 FQNEAQ. DNA for the CDR3: TGTGCCAGCAGCTTTCGGGCTAGCGGAGCGAAAGAGACCCAGTACTTC. Protein: CASSFRASGAKETQYF.

This clonotype occurred many times. The chain uses TRBV6-2 or TRBV6-3 and TRBJ2-7; 9 bases match TRBD1. V lost 3 bases to trimming and J lost 5 bases; unmatched junction nucleotides: 8. This CDR3 has 15 amino acids. The germline V gene has CDR1 MNHEY and CDR2 SVGEGT. The CDR3 bases are TGTGCCAGCAGTTATTCAGGGACAGGGTACCACGAGCAGTACTTC. This translates into CASSYSGTGYHEQYF.

V and J are TRBV20-1 and TRBJ1-1; D may be TRBD1 (5 bases). Germline values: CDR1 DFQATT, CDR2 SNEGSKA (reference sequence). V was trimmed by 3 bases and J by 9 bases, leaving 11 bases between them. This CDR3 has 11 residues. The CDR3 loop reads CSASDQGKAFF. The CDR3 coding sequence is TGCAGTGCTAGTGATCAGGGCAAAGCTTTCTTT.

This clonotype showed up many times. The chain couples TRBV29-1 to TRBJ1-1, with 7 bases lining up with TRBD1. This CDR3 is built from 13 residues. Germline assignment: CDR1 SQVTM and CDR2 ANQGSEA. V was clipped by 7 bases and J by 1 base; unmatched bases: 6. The DNA for the CDR3 is TGCAGCGCCAGGGACAGAGAGAACACTGAAGCTTTCTTT. It specifies CSARDRENTEAFF.

This clonotype has more than one count but fewer than ten. CDR3: CASSVGQGAADTQYF. CDR3 nucleotides: TGTGCCAGCAGCGTAGGACAGGGGGCGGCTGATACGCAGTATTTT. V and J are TRBV5-8 and TRBJ2-3, with 11 nucleotides matching TRBD1. The CDR3 totals 15 residues. The V gene's germline CDR1 is SGHTS and CDR2 YDEGEE. V lost 4 bases to trimming and J lost 6 bases; unmatched junction nucleotides: 7.

The chain couples TRBV18 to TRBJ1-2; D possibly corresponds to TRBD1 (6 bases). Germline lookup yields CDR1 KGHSH and CDR2 LQKENI. This CDR3 comprises 14 residues. The germline V and J ends were trimmed by 3 bases and 7 bases, with 15 bases remaining between them. As DNA, the CDR3 is TGTGCCAGCTCACCCGAGGGGGGAAAGGCTGGCTACACCTTC. Protein sequence: CASSPEGGKAGYTF.